This TCR beta chain was identified in a study of T cell responses to AZD1222 COVID-19 vaccine. Study conclusions and caveats: Once two AZD1222 doses were given, Spike-specific TCR breadth and depth went up. Dominant at 160-218 and 743-854, vaccine-associated CD4 TCRs also spanned spike. Scientists sampled the repertoires only once the peak T cell response had passed.

Sequencing was performed with immunoSEQ multiplex PCR; in TCRdb, only in-frame clones are kept and a portion is missing. The sample carries 110,000 or so clones, around 87% recorded once. This CDR3 contains 14 residues. The germline V and J ends were trimmed by 3 bases and 8 bases, with 14 bases remaining between them. Germline CDR1 reads ENHRY; CDR2 reads SYGVKD. Regarding this clone: Its antigen is not identified.

V and J are TRBV10-3 and TRBJ1-3, with D possibly matching TRBD1 (5 bases). The sequence was collected from an adult in good health. The sample was peripheral blood, taken on day 0 of AZD1222 vaccination. CDR3 sequence: CAISDPGEEDTIYF. In DNA form, the CDR3 reads TGTGCCATCAGTGATCCGGGGGAGGAAGACACCATATATTTT.